This TCR beta chain was retrieved from a study of T cells in Graves' hyperthyroidism and ophthalmopathy. Study findings and constraints: Blood also showed most of the thyroid clonotypes that were expanded above 0.001.

Template material for amplifying TCR beta CDR3 regions consisted of RNA transcripts. First-round RT-PCR targeting the TCR CDR3 was performed with the HTBI primer set. TCRdb analysed the multiplex PCR reads with MiXCR anew, one entry per CDR3 protein. The table shows under 350,000 distinct CDR3 sequences, with roughly 23% occurring only once. This clonotype occurred a few times. The antigen is undetermined. Hyperthyroidism patients were newly diagnosed, had disease duration under 2 months, and were aged 18 to 65 years. Exclusions: uncontrolled infection, other autoimmune disease, pregnancy, lactation. CDR3 size: 13 residues. Germline V gene data show CDR1 as SGDLS and CDR2 as YYNGEE. Trimming cost V 6 bases and J 2 bases; bases outside gene matches: 4.

Sequenced material: blood. The sequence was collected from a woman aged 45-60 years with Graves' hyperthyroidism. The chain couples TRBV9 to TRBJ2-7; 8 bases align to TRBD2. CDR3 loop: CASKGLGPYEQYF. The CDR3 DNA reads as TGTGCCAGCAAGGGACTAGGACCCTACGAGCAGTACTTC.